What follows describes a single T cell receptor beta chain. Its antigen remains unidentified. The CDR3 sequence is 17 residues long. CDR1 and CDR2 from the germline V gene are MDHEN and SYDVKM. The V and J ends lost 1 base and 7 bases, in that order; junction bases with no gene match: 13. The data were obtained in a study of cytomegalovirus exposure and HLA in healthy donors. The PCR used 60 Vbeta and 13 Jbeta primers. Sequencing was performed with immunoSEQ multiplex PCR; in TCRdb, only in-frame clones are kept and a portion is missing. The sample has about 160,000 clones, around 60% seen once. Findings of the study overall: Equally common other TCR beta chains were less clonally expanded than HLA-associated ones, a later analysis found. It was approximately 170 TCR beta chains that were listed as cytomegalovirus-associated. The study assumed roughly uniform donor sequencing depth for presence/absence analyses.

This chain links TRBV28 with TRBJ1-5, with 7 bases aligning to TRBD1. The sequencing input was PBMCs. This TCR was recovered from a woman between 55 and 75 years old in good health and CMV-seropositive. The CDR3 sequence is CASSLFRSEGAEQPQHF. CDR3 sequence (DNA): TGTGCCAGCAGTTTATTCCGGTCGGAGGGGGCGGAGCAGCCCCAGCATTTT.